These T cell receptor beta chains were read from a single sample in a study of blood T cell repertoires in COVID-19. Assay: immunoSEQ multiplex PCR; the TCRdb copy retains only in-frame clones and omits some. This sample has about 250,000 clones; more than 65% occur once, and the top ten carry approximately 4.8%. The specimen sequenced was peripheral blood. The receptors were sampled from a man aged 50 to 59 with active or convalescent COVID-19. Each CDR3 is given without its conserved first and last residue.

CDR3 length | J gene | V gene | CDR3 protein
13 | TRBJ1-4 | TRBV10-3 | AIGTGGSANEKLF
12 | TRBJ1-1 | TRBV7-2 | ASSFIRGNTEAF
13 | TRBJ1-4 | TRBV14 | ASSEDWGEGEKLF
13 | TRBJ1-3 | TRBV21-1 | ASSKKVGGGNTIY
13 | TRBJ1-2 | TRBV27 | ASSLGQGLRLGYT
10 | TRBJ1-1 | TRBV12-3/TRBV12-4 | ASRPGAGEAF
13 | TRBJ1-1 | TRBV27 | ASSFGSSANTEAF
12 | TRBJ2-7 | TRBV5-1 | ASSWGTGLSEQY
13 | TRBJ1-1 | TRBV7-6 | ASSLGTGQSTEAF
14 | TRBJ1-2 | TRBV6-6 | ASSSKDSAAPLGLT
11 | TRBJ1-1 | TRBV29-1 | SVGPTGNTEAF
12 | TRBJ1-2 | TRBV5-1 | ASSLDGGNYGYT
16 | TRBJ2-6 | TRBV7-9 | ASSVRQGAKSGANVLT
12 | TRBJ2-7 | TRBV6-5 | ASKPGQASYEQY
11 | TRBJ1-2 | TRBV2 | ASSEAPSYGYT
12 | TRBJ1-6 | TRBV30 | AWSEGTANSPLH
12 | TRBJ1-6 | TRBV6-1 | ASSEAGRGSPLH
10 | TRBJ2-7 | TRBV5-6 | ASSLAPYEQY
12 | TRBJ1-2 | TRBV6-5 | ASSYSSANYGYT
15 | TRBJ2-3 | TRBV2 | AVQETSGGAWTDTQY
12 | TRBJ1-1 | TRBV27 | ASSQQGAKTEAF
11 | TRBJ2-7 | TRBV6-6 | ASSYSGHGEQY
12 | TRBJ2-5 | TRBV7-9 | ASSLTTGLETQY
12 | TRBJ1-3 | TRBV28 | ASYQGSSGNTIY
14 | TRBJ2-2 | TRBV27 | ASSLSAGGATGELF
17 | TRBJ2-6 | TRBV12-2 | ASRLRVGQQGSGANVLT
12 | TRBJ2-2 | TRBV29-1 | SGTTGGKGGELF
12 | TRBJ2-1 | TRBV6-4 | ASSPRTSINEQF
13 | TRBJ1-1 | TRBV5-7 | ASSLDTVTNTEAF
13 | TRBJ2-2 | TRBV7-9 | ASSPQKLVTGELF
13 | TRBJ1-2 | TRBV28 | ASSRRQGSNYGYT
11 | TRBJ1-2 | TRBV19 | ASSTPQDYGYT
16 | TRBJ2-7 | TRBV5-1 | ASSALLAGGSKSYEQY
14 | TRBJ1-5 | TRBV9 | ASSALGPFGNQPQH
13 | TRBJ2-2 | TRBV9 | ASSEQGTNTGELF
14 | TRBJ1-2 | TRBV29-1 | SVEVFLGQGGYGYT
11 | TRBJ1-2 | TRBV29-1 | SVEGGTGYGYT
13 | TRBJ2-2 | TRBV6-5 | ASRRQSSGSWELF
14 | TRBJ2-3 | TRBV6-1 | ASSESGGLGTDTQY
14 | TRBJ2-3 | TRBV9 | ASSVAEGLVTDTQY
13 | TRBJ2-7 | TRBV19 | ASSPQGTRAYEQY
14 | TRBJ2-3 | TRBV10-3 | AISDYDRGISDTQY
15 | TRBJ2-5 | TRBV14 | ASSQGSAGTAQETQY
12 | TRBJ1-4 | TRBV19 | ASSLGTTNEKLF
13 | TRBJ1-4 | TRBV3-1/TRBV3-2 | ASSQRGSGGEKLF
12 | TRBJ1-5 | TRBV5-6 | ASSLWGPNQPQH
13 | TRBJ2-5 | TRBV18 | ASSPRTVPGETQY